Each of the 25 T cell receptor beta chains below was sequenced from the same sample in a study of T cell changes during pregnancy in multiple sclerosis. Libraries were prepared by immunoSEQ multiplex PCR; TCRdb keeps only in-frame clonotypes and omits some of them. The sample lists about 48,000 clones, over 75% seen once, with less than 1.5% in the top ten. The sequenced sample was CD4+ T cells from peripheral blood mononuclear cells, obtained in the second trimester of pregnancy. The receptors were gathered from a female donor with multiple sclerosis, enrolled in a pregnancy study.

V usage is TRBV7-2 and J usage is TRBJ2-7; a possible D gene is TRBD2 (6 bases). Germline CDR1 is SGHTA and CDR2 is FQGNSA. CDR3 size: 12 residues. Between the trimmed V and J ends, which lost 5 bases and 7 bases, there was a span of 12 bases. For the CDR3, the DNA is TGTGCCAGCAGCCCCTACGGGGGAGAGCAGTACTTC. Translated: CASSPYGGEQYF.

The chain uses TRBV6-5 and TRBJ1-6; 7 nucleotides align to TRBD1. The J segment lost 4 bases and the V segment lost 5 bases, leaving 5 bases of the junction unmatched. The CDR3 runs to 15 residues. Per the germline V gene, CDR1 is MNHEY and CDR2 is SVGAGI. In DNA form, the CDR3 reads TGTGCCAGCAGTCAAGGGACAGAATATAATTCACCCCTCCACTTT. Translation gives CASSQGTEYNSPLHF.

The chain employs TRBV30 and TRBJ2-3, with D possibly matching TRBD2 (6 bases). V dropped 4 bases and J dropped 4 bases, with 9 bases sitting between them. Germline loops: CDR1 GTSNPN, CDR2 SVGIG (reference sequence). The length of the CDR3 is 12 residues. CDR3 in amino acids: CAWIRDSDTQYF. In nucleotides, the CDR3 is TGTGCCTGGATCCGGGACTCAGATACGCAGTATTTT.

V usage is TRBV11-2 and J usage is TRBJ2-7, with TRBD2 matching 8 bases. V dropped 3 bases and J dropped 4; count of bases not matched to a gene: 5. The CDR3 is 14 residues long. The germline V gene has CDR1 SGHAT and CDR2 FQNNGV. For the CDR3, the DNA is TGTGCCAGCAGCTTTGGTAGCGGGGCTTACGAGCAGTACTTC. Its protein product is CASSFGSGAYEQYF. Drawing the rest from reference TRBV11-2 and TRBJ2-7, the complete variable domain is EAGVAQSPRYKIIEKRQSVAFWCNPISGHATLYWYQQILGQGPKLLIQFQNNGVVDDSQLPKDRFSAERLKGVDSTLKIQPAKLEDSAVYLCASSFGSGAYEQYFGPGTRLTVT.

This rearrangement joins TRBV5-1 to TRBJ2-1; TRBD2 matches 11 bases. The V gene's germline CDR1 is SGHRS and CDR2 YFSETQ. V lost 4 bases to trimming and J lost 4 bases; unmatched junction nucleotides: 7. The length of the CDR3 is 16 residues. Here the CDR3 DNA reads TGCGCCAGCAGCCACACCGGGACTAGCGGTTACAATGAGCAGTTCTTC. Translation: CASSHTGTSGYNEQFF.

This clone was observed a handful of times. The genes are TRBV29-1 and TRBJ1-2; 7 nucleotides agree with TRBD1. Germline lookup yields CDR1 SQVTM and CDR2 ANQGSEA. The V segment lost 7 bases and the J segment 6 bases; nucleotides outside the gene matches: 5. This CDR3 spans 11 amino acids. The CDR3: CSGATGDGYTF. The CDR3 DNA sequence: TGCAGCGGGGCCACAGGGGATGGCTACACCTTC.

This chain uses TRBV5-1 with TRBJ2-1; D is unresolved. Germline CDR1 and CDR2: SGHRS and YFSETQ. This CDR3 has 18 amino acids. V was clipped by 4 bases and J by 0 bases, with 20 bases between them. As DNA, the CDR3 is TGCGCCAGCAGCGCCCGAGCTCGGTCAGGTGACTCCTACAATGAGCAGTTCTTC. Encoded protein: CASSARARSGDSYNEQFF.

This sequence joins TRBV5-1 and TRBJ1-2, with 9 bases that match TRBD1. The CDR3 is 15 residues long. The V gene's germline CDR1 is SGHRS and CDR2 YFSETQ. The V gene end was trimmed by 4 bases and the J gene end by 4 bases; junction bases not matched to a gene: 8. CDR3 DNA: TGCGCCAGCAGCGAAGGGGACAGGGAGCGCTATGGCTACACCTTC. This codes for CASSEGDRERYGYTF.

V and J are TRBV6-4 and TRBJ2-6; D ambiguous. The CDR3 runs 15 residues. Germline assignment: CDR1 MRHNA and CDR2 SNTAGT. V was trimmed by 2 bases and J by 0 bases, leaving 5 bases between them. CDR3 residues: CASSDDISGANVLTF. In DNA form, the CDR3 reads TGTGCCAGCAGTGACGACATCTCTGGGGCCAACGTCCTGACTTTC.

Comments on this clone: The junction does not match germline at one end; this may be a read error. This chain connects TRBV7-7 to TRBJ2-3; D unresolved. This CDR3 is built from 13 residues. CDR1 is SSHAT, CDR2 FNYEAQ, per germline (reference sequence). CDR3 amino acids: CASSLERTDTQYF. CDR3 coding DNA: TGTGCTAGCAGCTTAGAGAGGACAGATACGCAGTATTTT.

The genes are TRBV7-2 and TRBJ1-3; TRBD1 matches 7 bases. Unmatched junction bases numbered 7, after V lost 3 bases and J lost 5 bases. Per germline, CDR1 SGHTA and CDR2 FQGNSA. The length of the CDR3 is 15 residues. The CDR3 region is CASSFRDRDRNTIYF. The CDR3 region has the DNA TGTGCCAGCAGCTTTCGAGACAGGGACAGAAACACCATATATTTT.

This chain links TRBV6-6 with TRBJ2-3; D is perhaps TRBD1 (5 bases). Germline values: CDR1 MNHNY, CDR2 SVGAGI (reference sequence). This CDR3 has 16 residues. Trimming pared 2 bases from V and 2 bases from J, leaving 14 bases between. The CDR3 is CASSYPTGDVTDTQYF. The CDR3 bases are TGTGCCAGCAGTTACCCTACAGGAGATGTCACAGATACGCAGTATTTT.

This clone came up once. The V gene is TRBV6-6, the J gene TRBJ2-7, with D possibly being TRBD1 (6 bases). V was clipped by 5 bases and J by 6 bases, with 20 bases between them. CDR3 length: 15 residues. From germline, CDR1 is MNHNY and CDR2 SVGAGI (reference sequence). CDR3 protein: CASSPYRERTAEQYF. The CDR3 nucleotides read TGTGCCAGCAGTCCCTACAGGGAACGGACTGCCGAGCAGTACTTC.

The chain couples TRBV10-3 to TRBJ1-2; D perhaps matches TRBD1 (6 bases). Per the germline V gene, CDR1 is ENHRY and CDR2 is SYGVKD. V shed 7 bases and J shed 6 bases, with 24 bases lying between them. This CDR3 is 16 amino acids long. CDR3 sequence reads: CAINGLPTGGLDGYTF. CDR3 in DNA: TGTGCCATCAACGGACTCCCGACAGGTGGTTTAGATGGCTACACCTTC.

The chain has TRBV6-1 and TRBJ2-1; unclear D gene. The CDR3 loop spans 14 amino acids. The germline V gene encodes CDR1 MNHNS and CDR2 SASEGT. The V and J ends lost 4 bases and 6 bases respectively, with 13 bases between them. For the CDR3, the DNA is TGTGCCAGCAGTGGTGTAGTCGAGCCCAATGAGCAGTTCTTC. Translating it yields CASSGVVEPNEQFF.

As DNA, the CDR3 is TGTGCCAGCAGTTCCGACAGGGTAGTCTGGGAGACCCAGTACTTC. It codes for CASSSDRVVWETQYF. The chain couples TRBV28 to TRBJ2-5; TRBD1 matches at 7 bases. After removal of 4 bases from V and 5 bases from J, the junction contained 10 bases not matched to a gene. This CDR3 is built from 15 residues. The germline V gene encodes CDR1 MDHEN and CDR2 SYDVKM.

This chain joins TRBV6-5 and TRBJ2-7, with 9 nucleotides matching TRBD2. The CDR3 is 15 amino acids. Looked up from germline, CDR1 is MNHEY and CDR2 is SVGAGI. With V trimmed by 8 bases and J by 2 bases, 10 bases remained unmatched. The CDR3 coding sequence is TGTGCCAGCGCGAGTAGCGGGAGAGGGGCCTACGAGCAGTACTTC. Amino acids: CASASSGRGAYEQYF.

The V call is TRBV29-1, the J call TRBJ1-2, with D possibly TRBD1 on 6 matching bases. There are 13 residues in the CDR3. V was shortened by 6 bases and J by 4 bases, with 15 bases between the two germline ends. Germline V gene lookup returns CDR1 SQVTM and CDR2 ANQGSEA. The chain's CDR3 is CSVSWGRTYGYTF. CDR3 DNA sequence: TGCAGCGTCTCATGGGGGCGGACCTATGGCTACACCTTC.

This clone was recorded once. This chain uses TRBV5-6 with TRBJ2-7; D is possibly TRBD2 (6 bases). The length of the CDR3 is 16 residues. V lost 2 bases, J lost 2 bases, and 17 bases lay in between. From germline, CDR1 is SGHDT and CDR2 YYEEEE. CDR3 region: CASSLLGDRGTYEQYF. The CDR3 DNA follows: TGTGCCAGCAGCTTATTAGGGGACCGGGGGACCTACGAGCAGTACTTC.

This clone occurred a few times. The sample carries other DNA sequences with the same CDR3. The V call is TRBV7-2, the J call TRBJ2-1, with D possibly matching TRBD1 (6 bases). The V gene lost 1 base and the J gene lost 2 bases, with 9 bases spanning the gap. This CDR3 comprises 15 residues. Germline loops: CDR1 SGHTA, CDR2 FQGNSA. The CDR3 DNA sequence: TGTGCCAGCAGCTTAGTTGCAGGGGCCTACAATGAGCAGTTCTTC. Translation: CASSLVAGAYNEQFF.

The chain joins TRBV5-1 to TRBJ2-1, with TRBD2 matching 12 bases. Germline V gene lookup returns CDR1 SGHRS and CDR2 YFSETQ. The CDR3 sequence is 15 residues long. V gave up 6 bases and J gave up 8 bases; unmatched junction bases: 9. The CDR3 DNA sequence: TGCGCCAGCACCATACGGACTAGCGGGATGGATGAGCAGTTCTTC. Protein product: CASTIRTSGMDEQFF.

The chain carries TRBV9 and TRBJ2-1, with TRBD1 matching over 7 bases. V was clipped by 3 bases and J by 2 bases; unmatched bases: 8. This CDR3 comprises 16 residues. CDR1 and CDR2 (germline): SGDLS, YYNGEE. CDR3 in amino acids: CASSAAGGVTYNEQFF. The CDR3 DNA follows: TGTGCCAGCAGCGCAGCAGGGGGAGTAACCTACAATGAGCAGTTCTTC.

The chain is built from TRBV7-9 and TRBJ2-7; 10 bases align to TRBD1. CDR3 length: 15 amino acids. J was trimmed by 0 bases and V by 5 bases; bases with no gene match: 4. The germline gives CDR1 SEHNR, CDR2 FQNEAQ (reference sequence). CDR3 DNA: TGTGCCAGCAGCGCGACAGGGGGCATCTCCTACGAGCAGTACTTC. The encoded protein is CASSATGGISYEQYF.

In its sample, this clone was seen once. The chain recombines TRBV27 with TRBJ1-5; TRBD1 aligns across 10 bases. The CDR3 sequence is 17 residues long. V gave up 10 bases and J gave up 0 bases; unmatched junction bases: 12. The germline CDR1 and CDR2 sequences are MNHEY and SMNVEV (reference sequence). The DNA for the CDR3 is TGTGCCACCAAAAGACAGGGGGCGGGAGTTAGCAATCAGCCCCAGCATTTT. Translating gives CATKRQGAGVSNQPQHF.

This clone was recorded only once. V and J are TRBV5-1 and TRBJ1-1; D is unclear. The CDR3 length is 13 residues. In germline, CDR1 is SGHRS, CDR2 YFSETQ. The V and J ends lost 0 bases and 8 bases respectively, with 11 bases between them. For the CDR3, the DNA is TGCGCCAGCAGCTTGGTCCTGCGGATGGAAGCTTTCTTT. This encodes CASSLVLRMEAFF. The whole variable domain, remainder taken from reference TRBV5-1 and TRBJ1-1, is KAGVTQTPRYLIKTRGQQVTLSCSPISGHRSVSWYQQTPGQGLQFLFEYFSETQRNKGNFPGRFSGRQFSNSRSEMNVSTLELGDSALYLCASSLVLRMEAFFGQGTRLTVV.